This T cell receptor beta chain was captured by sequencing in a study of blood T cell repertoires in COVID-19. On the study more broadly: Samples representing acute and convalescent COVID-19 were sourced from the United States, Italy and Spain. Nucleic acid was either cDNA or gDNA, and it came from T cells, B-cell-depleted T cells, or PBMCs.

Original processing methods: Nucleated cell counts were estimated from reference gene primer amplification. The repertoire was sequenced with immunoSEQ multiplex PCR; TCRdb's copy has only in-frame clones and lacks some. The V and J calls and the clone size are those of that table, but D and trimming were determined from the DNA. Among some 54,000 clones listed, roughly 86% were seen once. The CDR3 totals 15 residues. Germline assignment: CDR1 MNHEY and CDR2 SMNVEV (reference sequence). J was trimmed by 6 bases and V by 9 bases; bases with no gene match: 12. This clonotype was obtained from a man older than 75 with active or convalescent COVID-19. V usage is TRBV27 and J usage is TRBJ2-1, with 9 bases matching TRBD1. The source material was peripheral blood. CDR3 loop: CASTPGDRVANEQFF. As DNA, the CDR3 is TGTGCCAGTACCCCCGGGGACAGGGTGGCCAATGAGCAGTTCTTC.